Following are 5 T cell receptor beta chains from one sample sequenced in a study of blood T cells in healthy people across ages. A J-beta primer mix and a sample-barcoded 5' primer were used in a second PCR of roughly 6 to 12 cycles. Using its own MiXCR run on the 5' RACE reads, TCRdb lists one record per CDR3 protein. Here the sample spans 700,000 or so distinct CDR3 sequences, approximately 40% being singletons. Sequences were obtained from blood. The receptor source for this set is an elderly man in good health.

In this sample, this clonotype turned up a few times. This chain joins TRBV11-2 and TRBJ2-3, with D uncertain. This CDR3 contains 16 residues. Germline CDR1 and CDR2: SGHAT and FQNNGV. The germline V and J ends were trimmed by 2 bases and 0 bases, with 12 bases remaining between them. CDR3 amino acids: CASSLTPVGSTDTQYF. The CDR3 bases are TGTGCCAGCAGCTTAACCCCTGTGGGGAGCACAGATACGCAGTATTTT.

This clonotype turned up a few times. This chain links TRBV4-3 with TRBJ2-3, with 10 bases fitting TRBD2. Germline assignment: CDR1 LGHNA and CDR2 YSLEER. Trimming cost V 0 bases and J 7 bases; bases outside gene matches: 10. CDR3 size: 17 residues. The CDR3 DNA is TGCGCCAGCAGCCAAGAAAATGGCCCTAGCGGGAGTCATACGCAGTATTTT. It is translated as CASSQENGPSGSHTQYF.

As regards this clonotype: The junction does not match germline at one end; this may be a read error. V gene TRBV6-1 combines with J gene TRBJ2-3; TRBD1 aligns across 7 bases. The V gene's germline CDR1 is MNHNS and CDR2 SASEGT. CDR3 length equals 16 residues. This CDR3 reads CVSSQGVRGRTDTQYF. Written as DNA, the CDR3 is TGTGTCAGCAGCCAAGGGGTGAGGGGGCGGACAGATACGCAGTATTTT.

This clonotype appeared many times. The chain joins TRBV4-2 to TRBJ2-3, with a possible D match to TRBD2 (5 bases). V dropped 2 bases and J dropped 3 bases, with 15 bases sitting between them. Germline V gives CDR1 LGHNA, CDR2 YNFKEQ. The CDR3 is made up of 16 amino acids. CDR3 sequence reads: CASSQTDPRGTDTQYF. The DNA for the CDR3 is TGTGCCAGCAGCCAAACGGACCCTAGAGGGACAGATACGCAGTATTTT.

J is TRBJ2-1 and V is TRBV5-1; 7 nucleotides line up with TRBD2. V shed 2 bases and J 7 bases; nucleotides not matched to a gene: 6. Germline V gene lookup returns CDR1 SGHRS and CDR2 YFSETQ. This CDR3 is built from 14 residues. The CDR3, as DNA: TGCGCCAGCAGCTTTGGGGCTAGCGGAAATGAGCAGTTCTTC. Translation gives CASSFGASGNEQFF. The whole variable domain, filled in from reference TRBV5-1 and TRBJ2-1, reads KAGVTQTPRYLIKTRGQQVTLSCSPISGHRSVSWYQQTPGQGLQFLFEYFSETQRNKGNFPGRFSGRQFSNSRSEMNVSTLELGDSALYLCASSFGASGNEQFFGPGTRLTVL.